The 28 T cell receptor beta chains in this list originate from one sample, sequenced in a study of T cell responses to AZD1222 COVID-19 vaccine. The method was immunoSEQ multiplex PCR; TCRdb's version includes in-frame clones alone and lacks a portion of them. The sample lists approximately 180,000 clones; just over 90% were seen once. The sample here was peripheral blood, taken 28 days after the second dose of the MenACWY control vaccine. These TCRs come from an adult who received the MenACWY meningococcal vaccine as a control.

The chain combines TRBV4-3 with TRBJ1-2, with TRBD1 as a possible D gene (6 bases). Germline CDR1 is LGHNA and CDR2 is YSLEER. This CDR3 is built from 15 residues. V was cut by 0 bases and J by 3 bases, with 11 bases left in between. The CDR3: CASSQERGRDYGYTF. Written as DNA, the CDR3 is TGCGCCAGCAGCCAAGAGCGGGGGCGCGACTATGGCTACACCTTC.

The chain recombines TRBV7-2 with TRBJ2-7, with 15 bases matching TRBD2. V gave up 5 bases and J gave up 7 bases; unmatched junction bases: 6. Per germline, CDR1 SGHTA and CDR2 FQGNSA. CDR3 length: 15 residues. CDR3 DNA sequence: TGTGCCAGCAGCCCTGGACTAGCGGGAGGGCAAGAGCAGTACTTC. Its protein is CASSPGLAGGQEQYF.

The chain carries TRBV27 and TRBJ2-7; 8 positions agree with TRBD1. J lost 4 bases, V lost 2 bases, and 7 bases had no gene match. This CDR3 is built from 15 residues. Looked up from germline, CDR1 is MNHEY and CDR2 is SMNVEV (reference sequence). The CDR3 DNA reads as TGTGCCAGCAGTTTAAAGGTCCAGGGGGCGTACGAGCAGTACTTC. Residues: CASSLKVQGAYEQYF.

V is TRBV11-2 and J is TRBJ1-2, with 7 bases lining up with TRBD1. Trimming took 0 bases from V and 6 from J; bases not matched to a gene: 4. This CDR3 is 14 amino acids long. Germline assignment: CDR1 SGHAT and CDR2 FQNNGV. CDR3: CASSLEQGIDGYTF. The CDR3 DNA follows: TGTGCCAGCAGCTTAGAACAGGGGATCGATGGCTACACCTTC.

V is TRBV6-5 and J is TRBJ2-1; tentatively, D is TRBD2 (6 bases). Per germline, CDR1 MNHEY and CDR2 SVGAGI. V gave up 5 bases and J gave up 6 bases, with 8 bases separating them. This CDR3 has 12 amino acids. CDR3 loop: CASSRLGNEQFF. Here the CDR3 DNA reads TGTGCCAGCAGTCGACTAGGCAATGAGCAGTTCTTC.

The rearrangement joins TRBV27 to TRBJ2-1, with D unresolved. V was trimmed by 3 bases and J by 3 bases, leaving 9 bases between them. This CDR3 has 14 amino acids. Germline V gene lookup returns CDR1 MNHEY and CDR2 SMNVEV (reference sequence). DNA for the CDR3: TGTGCCAGCAGTTTGACGGTCGACTACAATGAGCAGTTCTTC. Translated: CASSLTVDYNEQFF.

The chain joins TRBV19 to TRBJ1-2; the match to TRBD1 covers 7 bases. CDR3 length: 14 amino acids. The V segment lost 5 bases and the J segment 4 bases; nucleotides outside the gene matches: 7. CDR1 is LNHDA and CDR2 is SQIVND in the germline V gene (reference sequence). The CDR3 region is CASSVLQGVYGYTF. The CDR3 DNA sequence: TGTGCCAGTAGTGTCCTCCAGGGGGTCTATGGCTACACCTTC.

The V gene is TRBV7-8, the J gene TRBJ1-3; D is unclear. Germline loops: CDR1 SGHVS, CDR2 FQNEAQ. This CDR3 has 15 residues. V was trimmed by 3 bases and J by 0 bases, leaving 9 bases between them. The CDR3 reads CASSLGGYSGNTIYF. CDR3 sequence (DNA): TGTGCCAGCAGCTTGGGCGGATACTCTGGAAACACCATATATTTT.

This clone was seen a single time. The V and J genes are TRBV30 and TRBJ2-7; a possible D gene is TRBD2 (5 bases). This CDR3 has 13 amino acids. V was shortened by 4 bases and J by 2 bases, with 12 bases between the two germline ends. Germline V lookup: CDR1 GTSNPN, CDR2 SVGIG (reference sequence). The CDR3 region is CAWMIKGAYEQYF. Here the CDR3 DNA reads TGTGCCTGGATGATTAAGGGAGCCTACGAGCAGTACTTC.

The CDR3 is CASSGTSGFYEQYF. The CDR3 coding sequence is TGTGCCAGCAGCGGGACTAGCGGGTTCTACGAGCAGTACTTC. The chain employs TRBV9 and TRBJ2-7; 11 bases are shared with TRBD2. The V gene's germline CDR1 is SGDLS and CDR2 YYNGEE. The CDR3 contains 14 residues. The V and J ends lost 3 bases and 3 bases, in that order; junction bases with no gene match: 2.

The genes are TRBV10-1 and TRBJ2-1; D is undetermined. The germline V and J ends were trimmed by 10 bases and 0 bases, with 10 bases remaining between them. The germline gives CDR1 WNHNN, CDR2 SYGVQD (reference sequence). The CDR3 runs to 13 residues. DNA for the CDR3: TGCGCCATACAGACAAACTCCTACAATGAGCAGTTCTTC. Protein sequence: CAIQTNSYNEQFF.

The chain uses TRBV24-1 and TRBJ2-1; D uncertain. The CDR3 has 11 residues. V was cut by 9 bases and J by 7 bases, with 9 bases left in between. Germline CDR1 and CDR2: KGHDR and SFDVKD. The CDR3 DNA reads TGTGCCACCCGCCTCAGAAATGAGCAGTTCTTC. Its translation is CATRLRNEQFF.

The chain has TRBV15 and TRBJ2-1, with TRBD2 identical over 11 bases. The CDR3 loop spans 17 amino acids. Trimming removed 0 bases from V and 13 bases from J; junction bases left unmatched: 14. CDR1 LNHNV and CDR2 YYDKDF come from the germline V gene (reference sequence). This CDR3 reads CATSRDQPSGRMGGQFF. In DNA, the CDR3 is TGTGCCACCAGCAGAGATCAACCTAGCGGGAGGATGGGAGGACAGTTCTTC.

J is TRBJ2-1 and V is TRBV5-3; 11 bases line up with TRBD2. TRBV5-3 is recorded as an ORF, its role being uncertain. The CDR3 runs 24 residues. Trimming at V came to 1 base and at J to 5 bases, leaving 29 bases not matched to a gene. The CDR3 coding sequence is TGTGCCAGAAGCTTGACACCGGGACTAGCGGTTAAACTACACCGATTTAAACGAAACAATGAGCAGTTCTTC. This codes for CARSLTPGLAVKLHRFKRNNEQFF.

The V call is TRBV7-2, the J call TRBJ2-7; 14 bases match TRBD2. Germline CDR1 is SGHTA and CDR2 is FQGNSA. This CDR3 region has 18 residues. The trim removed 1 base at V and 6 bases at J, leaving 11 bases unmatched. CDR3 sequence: CASSLGLRLAGGPPEQYF. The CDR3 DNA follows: TGTGCCAGCAGCTTAGGACTCCGACTAGCGGGAGGGCCTCCCGAGCAGTACTTC.

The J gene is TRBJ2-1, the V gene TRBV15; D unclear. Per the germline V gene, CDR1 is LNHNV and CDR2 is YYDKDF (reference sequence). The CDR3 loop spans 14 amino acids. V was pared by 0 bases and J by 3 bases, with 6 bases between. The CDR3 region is CATSRDLYYNEQFF. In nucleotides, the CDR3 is TGTGCCACCAGCAGAGATCTTTACTACAATGAGCAGTTCTTC.

The CDR3 region is CASSDPGTSGRNEQFF. As DNA, the CDR3 is TGTGCCAGCAGTGATCCCGGGACTAGCGGGAGAAATGAGCAGTTCTTC. V usage is TRBV14 and J usage is TRBJ2-1, with 14 bases lining up with TRBD2. This CDR3 has 16 amino acids. The germline V gene encodes CDR1 SGHDN and CDR2 FVKESK. The junction had 8 bases not matched to a gene; V was cut back by 6 bases and J by 7 bases.

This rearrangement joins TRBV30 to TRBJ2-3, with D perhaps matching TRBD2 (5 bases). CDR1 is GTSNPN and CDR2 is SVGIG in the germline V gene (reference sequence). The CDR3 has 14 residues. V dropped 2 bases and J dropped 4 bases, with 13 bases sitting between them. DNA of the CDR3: TGTGCCTGGAGTCGGGGTGCGGGTGCAGATACGCAGTATTTT. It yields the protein CAWSRGAGADTQYF. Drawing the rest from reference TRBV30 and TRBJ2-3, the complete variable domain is SQTIHQWPATLVQPVGSPLSLECTVEGTSNPNLYWYRQAAGRGLQLLFYSVGIGQISSEVPQNLSASRPQDRQFILSSKKLLLSDSGFYLCAWSRGAGADTQYFGPGTRLTVL.

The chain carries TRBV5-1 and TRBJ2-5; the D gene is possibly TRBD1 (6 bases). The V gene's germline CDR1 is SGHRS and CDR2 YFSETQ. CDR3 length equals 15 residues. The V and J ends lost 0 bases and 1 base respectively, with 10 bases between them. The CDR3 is CASSLGGLPQETQYF. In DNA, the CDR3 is TGCGCCAGCAGCTTGGGGGGGCTGCCCCAAGAGACCCAGTACTTC.

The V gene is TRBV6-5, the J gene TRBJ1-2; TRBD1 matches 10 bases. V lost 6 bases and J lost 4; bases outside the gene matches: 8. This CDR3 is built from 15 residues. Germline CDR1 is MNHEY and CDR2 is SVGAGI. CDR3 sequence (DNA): TGTGCCAGCAGCCGGAGGGGACAGGGGATCTATGGCTACACCTTC. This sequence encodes CASSRRGQGIYGYTF.

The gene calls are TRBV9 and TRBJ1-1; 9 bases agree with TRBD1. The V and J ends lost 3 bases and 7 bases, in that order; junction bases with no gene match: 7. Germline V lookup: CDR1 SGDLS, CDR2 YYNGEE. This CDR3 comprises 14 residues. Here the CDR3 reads CASSALTTGGEAFF. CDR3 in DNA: TGTGCCAGCAGCGCCTTGACGACAGGGGGTGAAGCTTTCTTT.

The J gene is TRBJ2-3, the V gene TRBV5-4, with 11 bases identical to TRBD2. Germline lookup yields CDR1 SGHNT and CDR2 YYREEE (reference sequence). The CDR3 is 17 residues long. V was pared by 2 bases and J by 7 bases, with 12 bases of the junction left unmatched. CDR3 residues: CASSLNPTSGVTNTQYF. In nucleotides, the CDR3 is TGTGCCAGCAGCTTAAACCCGACTAGCGGGGTTACCAATACGCAGTATTTT.

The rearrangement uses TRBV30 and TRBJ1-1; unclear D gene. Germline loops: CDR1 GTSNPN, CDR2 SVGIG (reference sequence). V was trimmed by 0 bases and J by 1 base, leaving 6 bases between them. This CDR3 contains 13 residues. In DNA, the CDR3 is TGTGCCTGGAGTGTCGGTCCGAACACTGAAGCTTTCTTT. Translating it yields CAWSVGPNTEAFF.

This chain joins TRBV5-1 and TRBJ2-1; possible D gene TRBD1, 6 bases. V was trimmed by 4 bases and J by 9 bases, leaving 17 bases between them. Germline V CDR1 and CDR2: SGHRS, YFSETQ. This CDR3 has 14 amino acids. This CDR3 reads CASSPTLQGPEQFF. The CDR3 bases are TGCGCCAGCAGCCCCACTCTACAGGGACCTGAGCAGTTCTTC.

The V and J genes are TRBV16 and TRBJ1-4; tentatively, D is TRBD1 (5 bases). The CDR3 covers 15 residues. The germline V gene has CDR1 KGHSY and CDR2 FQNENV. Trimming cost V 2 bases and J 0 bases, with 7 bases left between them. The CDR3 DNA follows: TGTGCCAGCAGCCAACGACAGCCAACTAATGAAAAACTGTTTTTT. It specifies CASSQRQPTNEKLFF. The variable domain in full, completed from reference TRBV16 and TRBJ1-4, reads GEEVAQTPKHLVRGEGQKAKLYCAPIKGHSYVFWYQQVLKNEFKFLISFQNENVFDETGMPKERFSAKCLPNSPCSLEIQATKLEDSAVYFCASSQRQPTNEKLFFGSGTQLSVL.

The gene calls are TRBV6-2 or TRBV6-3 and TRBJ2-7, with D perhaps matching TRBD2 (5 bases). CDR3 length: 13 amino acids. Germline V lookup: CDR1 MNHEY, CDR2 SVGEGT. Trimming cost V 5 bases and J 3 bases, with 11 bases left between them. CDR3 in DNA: TGTGCCAGCAGTACCAACGGGATCTACGAGCAGTACTTC. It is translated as CASSTNGIYEQYF.

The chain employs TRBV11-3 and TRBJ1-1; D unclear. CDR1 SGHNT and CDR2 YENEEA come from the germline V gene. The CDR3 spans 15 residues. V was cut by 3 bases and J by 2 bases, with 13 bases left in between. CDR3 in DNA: TGTGCCAGCAGCTTTTCATCGGGATTAAACACTGAAGCTTTCTTT. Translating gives CASSFSSGLNTEAFF.

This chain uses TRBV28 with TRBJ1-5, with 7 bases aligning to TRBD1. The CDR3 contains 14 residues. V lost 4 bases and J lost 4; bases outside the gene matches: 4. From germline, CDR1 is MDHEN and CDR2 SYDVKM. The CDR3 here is CASSSRQGNQPQHF. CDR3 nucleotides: TGTGCCAGCAGTTCCAGACAGGGAAATCAGCCCCAGCATTTT.